This T cell receptor beta chain emerged from a study of T cell responses to AZD1222 COVID-19 vaccine. Whole-study results and caveats: Only five to seven individuals given AZD1222 were seropositive at baseline. Females made up more of the donors, who were largely white British, and clonal diversity may have come out too low.

The CDR3 totals 15 residues. V was pared by 3 bases and J by 4 bases, with 13 bases between. From germline, CDR1 is SGHRS and CDR2 YFSETQ. A note on this clone: Its antigen is not known.

The table came from immunoSEQ multiplex PCR; TCRdb's copy has only in-frame clones and leaves some out. The table shows about 110,000 clones, with around 82% occurring only once. This sequence was found in an adult in good health. The chain links TRBV5-1 to TRBJ2-2, with D uncertain. The sequenced sample was peripheral blood, obtained on day 0 of AZD1222 vaccination. The DNA for the CDR3 is TGCGCCAGCAGCTCAGGTGACCCGCCCACCGGGGAGCTGTTTTTT. This sequence encodes CASSSGDPPTGELFF.